This T cell receptor beta chain emerged from a study of CD8 T cells in Susac syndrome. Trimming removed 0 bases from V and 8 bases from J, with 8 bases in between. The germline gives CDR1 MGHRA, CDR2 YSYEKL. CDR3 size: 13 residues. An input of about 0.45 to 1 ug of RNA was subjected to reverse transcription using random hexamers. Multiplex PCR with immunoSEQ amplified the TCR beta CDR3 across 54 Vbeta and 13 Jbeta. In TCRdb, the immunoSEQ multiplex PCR reads were re-called with MiXCR into one record per CDR3 protein. The repertoire holds 150,000 or so distinct CDR3 sequences, with roughly 95% as singletons. The multiple sclerosis control group comprised treatment-naive patients with stable or active relapsing-remitting disease. The CD8+ and CD4+ T cells were isolated magnetically using a negative isolation approach, whereas the TEMRA cells were enriched by FACS.

This TCR was recovered from a human donor with multiple sclerosis. The V and J genes are TRBV4-1 and TRBJ2-4; D is ambiguous. The sequenced sample was CD8+ T cells from PBMCs. For the CDR3, the DNA is TGCGCCAGCAGCCAAGAATCGGCGGACATTCAGTACTTC. This sequence encodes CASSQESADIQYF.